Listed below are T cell receptor beta chains from one sample, sequenced in a study of blood T cell repertoires in COVID-19. Sequenced by immunoSEQ multiplex PCR; TCRdb stores in-frame clones only, minus some. The sample holds tens of thousands of clones, roughly four fifths seen once. The sequencing sample was made of peripheral blood. These receptors all stem from a man aged 65 to 79 with acute or convalescent COVID-19. Both conserved end residues are part of each CDR3. Each record gives: D gene, clone size, J gene, V gene, CDR3 protein, CDR3 DNA. The D gene is left open where the match is weak. The size field is filled for only some rows; it gives once, few, many or a size class.

>NA|NA|TRBJ2-7|TRBV7-8
CASSHIGARPSYEQYF
TGTGCCAGCAGTCATATTGGGGCCAGGCCCTCCTACGAGCAGTACTTC
>TRBD2|NA|TRBJ2-1|TRBV7-8
CASSQRPSGSSYNEQFF
TGTGCCAGCAGCCAGAGGCCTAGCGGGAGTTCCTACAATGAGCAGTTCTTC
>NA|NA|TRBJ2-2|TRBV20-1
CSASRYRGGTGELFF
TGCAGTGCTAGTAGATATCGGGGTGGCACCGGGGAGCTGTTTTTT
>NA|NA|TRBJ2-1|TRBV7-9
CASSPTASRWDEQFF
TGTGCCAGCAGCCCCACAGCATCCAGATGGGATGAGCAGTTCTTC
>NA|NA|TRBJ2-1|TRBV19
CASTGVANNEQFF
TGTGCCAGTACGGGAGTAGCGAACAATGAGCAGTTCTTC
>NA|NA|TRBJ2-7|TRBV7-2
CASSLGRGVGEQYF
TGTGCCAGCAGCTTAGGCAGGGGGGTGGGCGAGCAGTACTTC
>NA|NA|TRBJ1-4|TRBV3-1/TRBV3-2
CASSQYSPGANEKLFF
TGTGCCAGCAGCCAATACAGCCCCGGGGCTAATGAAAAACTGTTTTTT
>TRBD2|NA|TRBJ2-7|TRBV28
CASQALREGRDEQYF
TGTGCCAGCCAAGCTCTCCGGGAGGGCCGAGACGAGCAGTACTTC
>NA|NA|TRBJ2-7|TRBV2
CASSEDLTGEQYF
TGTGCCAGCAGTGAGGACCTAACGGGGGAGCAGTACTTC
>TRBD1|NA|TRBJ1-5|TRBV7-2
CAGSVTGASNQPQHF
TGTGCCGGCAGCGTGACAGGGGCAAGCAATCAGCCCCAGCATTTT
>TRBD1|NA|TRBJ1-5|TRBV2
CASSEVGGAGNQPQHF
TGTGCCAGCAGTGAAGTAGGGGGCGCCGGCAATCAGCCCCAGCATTTT
>TRBD1|NA|TRBJ2-5|TRBV5-1
CASSIQGNGETQYF
TGCGCCAGCAGCATACAGGGGAATGGAGAGACCCAGTACTTC
>NA|NA|TRBJ1-6|TRBV5-6
CASSSRVSDNSPLHF
TGTGCCAGCAGCTCAAGAGTAAGTGATAATTCACCCCTCCACTTT
>NA|NA|TRBJ1-1|TRBV2
CASSEPTGKRNTEAFF
TGTGCCAGCAGTGAACCAACAGGGAAGAGGAACACTGAAGCTTTCTTT
>TRBD1|few|TRBJ1-2|TRBV5-5
CASSLRQGGYTF
TGTGCCAGCAGCCTTCGACAGGGCGGCTACACCTTC
>TRBD2|NA|TRBJ2-3|TRBV24-1
CATSERSAGVRDTQYF
TGTGCCACCAGTGAACGGTCGGCGGGAGTAAGAGATACGCAGTATTTT
>TRBD1|NA|TRBJ1-6|TRBV5-6
CASSHQDRINSPLHF
TGTGCCAGCAGCCACCAGGACAGGATCAATTCACCCCTCCACTTT
>NA|NA|TRBJ1-3|TRBV9
CASSVGAREGNTIYF
TGTGCCAGCAGCGTAGGGGCCCGAGAGGGAAACACCATATATTTT
>NA|NA|TRBJ2-4|TRBV7-9
CASRDGALAKNIQYF
TGTGCCAGCAGAGATGGAGCACTAGCCAAAAACATTCAGTACTTC
>NA|NA|TRBJ1-2|TRBV5-4
CASSFESRGYTF
TGTGCCAGCAGCTTTGAGTCGAGAGGCTACACCTTC
>NA|once|TRBJ1-1|TRBV25-1
CASSEISKGGAFF
TGTGCCAGCAGTGAGATTTCAAAAGGGGGAGCTTTCTTT
>NA|NA|TRBJ1-2|TRBV25-1
CASSEPGTSGNYGYTF
TGTGCCAGCAGTGAACCTGGAACGAGCGGGAACTATGGCTACACCTTC
>TRBD2|NA|TRBJ2-2|TRBV29-1
CSVRTSGNTGELFF
TGCAGCGTGCGGACTAGCGGGAACACCGGGGAGCTGTTTTTT
>NA|NA|TRBJ1-2|TRBV19
CASGMQGPYGYTF
TGTGCCAGTGGGATGCAGGGGCCTTATGGCTACACCTTC
>NA|few|TRBJ1-6|TRBV28
CASSHRKSSYNSPLHF
TGTGCCAGCAGTCACAGGAAGAGCTCCTATAATTCACCCCTCCACTTT
>NA|NA|TRBJ1-2|TRBV10-2
CASSGGPLREGYTF
TGCGCCAGCAGTGGGGGACCGCTCCGGGAGGGCTACACCTTC
>TRBD1|NA|TRBJ2-3|TRBV6-2/TRBV6-3
CASSPGTGRGPDTQYF
TGTGCCAGCAGCCCCGGGACAGGGAGGGGCCCAGATACGCAGTATTTT
>TRBD1|NA|TRBJ1-2|TRBV6-2/TRBV6-3
CASSHLDRDAGYTF
TGTGCCAGCAGCCACCTTGACAGGGATGCTGGCTACACCTTC
>NA|once|TRBJ2-7|TRBV27
CASSPSTGVEAYEQYF
TGTGCCAGCAGTCCTTCCACCGGGGTCGAAGCGTACGAGCAGTACTTC
>NA|NA|TRBJ1-4|TRBV4-3
CASSPTMEYNEKLFF
TGCGCCAGCAGCCCCACAATGGAGTACAATGAAAAACTGTTTTTT
>TRBD1|once|TRBJ2-2|TRBV25-1
CASSDTGAGELFF
TGTGCCAGCAGTGACACAGGGGCCGGGGAGCTGTTTTTT
>TRBD1|NA|TRBJ2-2|TRBV5-1
CASSPQGTGATGELFF
TGCGCCAGCAGCCCCCAGGGGACAGGGGCGACCGGGGAGCTGTTTTTT
>NA|NA|TRBJ2-3|TRBV2
CASRPFKVRGTQYF
TGTGCCAGCAGACCGTTTAAGGTTCGGGGTACGCAGTATTTT
>TRBD1|NA|TRBJ1-4|TRBV7-2
CASSLARGQGYGSNEKLFF
TGTGCCAGCAGCTTAGCGCGGGGACAGGGGTATGGGTCTAATGAAAAACTGTTTTTT
>NA|many|TRBJ2-1|TRBV4-2
CASSQDTNNEQFF
TGTGCCAGCAGCCAAGATACTAACAATGAGCAGTTCTTC
>TRBD1|NA|TRBJ2-7|TRBV5-1
CASSPYTGTGTSYEQYF
TGCGCCAGCAGCCCTTACACCGGGACAGGGACGTCCTACGAGCAGTACTTC
>TRBD1|NA|TRBJ2-3|TRBV10-3
CAIKQGFDTQYF
TGTGCCATCAAACAGGGGTTCGATACGCAGTATTTT
>TRBD1|NA|TRBJ1-2|TRBV5-1
CASSYGQGGYGYTF
TGCGCCAGCAGCTACGGACAGGGAGGCTATGGCTACACCTTC
>NA|once|TRBJ2-3|TRBV11-3
CASSVGLVSDTQYF
TGTGCCAGCAGCGTCGGACTGGTGTCAGATACGCAGTATTTT
>TRBD1|NA|TRBJ2-4|TRBV28
CAITGGSKNIQYF
TGTGCCATCACAGGGGGCTCCAAAAACATTCAGTACTTC
>TRBD1|once|TRBJ1-2|TRBV5-4
CASSLGDRGNYGYTF
TGTGCCAGCAGCTTGGGGGACAGGGGGAACTATGGCTACACCTTC